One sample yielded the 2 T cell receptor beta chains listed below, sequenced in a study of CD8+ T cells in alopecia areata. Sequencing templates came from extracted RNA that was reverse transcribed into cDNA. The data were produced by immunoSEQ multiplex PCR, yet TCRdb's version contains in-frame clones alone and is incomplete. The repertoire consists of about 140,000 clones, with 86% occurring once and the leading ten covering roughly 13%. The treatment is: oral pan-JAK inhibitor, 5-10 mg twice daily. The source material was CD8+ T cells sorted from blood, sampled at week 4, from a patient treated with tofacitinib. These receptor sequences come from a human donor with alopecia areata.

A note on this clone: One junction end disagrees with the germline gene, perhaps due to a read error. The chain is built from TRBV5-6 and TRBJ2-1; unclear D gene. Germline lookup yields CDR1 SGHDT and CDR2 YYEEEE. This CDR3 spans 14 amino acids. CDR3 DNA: TGTGCCAGCAGCTTGCTCATAACCTATAATGAGCAGTTCTTC. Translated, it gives CASSLLITYNEQFF.

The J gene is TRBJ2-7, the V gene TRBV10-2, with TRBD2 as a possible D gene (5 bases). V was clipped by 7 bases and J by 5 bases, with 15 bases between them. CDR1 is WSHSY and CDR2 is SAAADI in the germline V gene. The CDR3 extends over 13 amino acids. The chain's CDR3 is CASTEESGNEQYF. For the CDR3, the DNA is TGCGCCAGCACCGAAGAGTCCGGGAACGAGCAGTACTTC.